These T cell receptor beta chains were read from a single sample in a study of beta chain features in type 1 diabetes. The assay was immunoSEQ multiplex PCR, and TCRdb's table has in-frame clones only and misses some. Here the sample spans some 660,000 clones, over 12% being singletons. Sequenced: naive CD4+ T cells from blood. Receptors originate from a man aged 18 to 35 with type 1 diabetes. Both conserved end residues are trimmed from each CDR3.

CDR3 length,V gene,CDR3 protein
15,TRBV16,ASSQSASGGAMDEQF
14,TRBV4-1,ASSQGRASGTGEQY
10,TRBV7-2,ASSGRQEIQF
16,TRBV4-2,ASSQDLRDSGGFNEQF
17,TRBV30,AWSVWASGSPIHYNEQF
12,TRBV7-2,ASSPGGRRETQY
11,TRBV7-9,ASSFISGAEAF
11,TRBV2,ASSGSTFYGYT
13,TRBV2,ASSEAIRGRDEQY
11,TRBV4-2,ASSQDRPYEQY
11,TRBV6-5,ASTADRAYEQY
17,TRBV29-1,SVVGQGKSPRGVLYGYT
10,TRBV4-1,ASSPTGDGYT
14,TRBV28,ASSSGQGSIVYEQY
14,TRBV5-6,ASSWPSGQGVYGYT
13,TRBV7-9,ASSPGQINTGELF
11,TRBV18,ASSLQASYEQY
11,TRBV7-6,ASSIRQGGEQY
15,TRBV7-2,ASSLASGGTFTDTQY
11,TRBV29-1,SVEMRLEDTQY
13,TRBV6-5,ASRSTGELSYEQY
10,TRBV10-3,ASGGVNYGYT
9,TRBV29-1,SVTGYTEAF
15,TRBV7-9,ASSSAPGRHSTDTQY
14,TRBV4-3,ASSQDQYGSRSPLH
15,TRBV5-6,ASSLDGLAGGINIQY
10,TRBV28,ASSGGGTEAF
9,TRBV6-6,ASLGTGVHT
11,TRBV29-1,SVTGQMNTEAF
9,TRBV29-1,SVTGYTEAF
12,TRBV6-5,ASSRTSGRDTQY
12,TRBV7-9,ASSLQGTNEKLF
10,TRBV27,ASSLSGGVGH
13,TRBV6-1,ASSVGQGDGNTIY
15,TRBV15,ATSAGRLGPLDYGYT